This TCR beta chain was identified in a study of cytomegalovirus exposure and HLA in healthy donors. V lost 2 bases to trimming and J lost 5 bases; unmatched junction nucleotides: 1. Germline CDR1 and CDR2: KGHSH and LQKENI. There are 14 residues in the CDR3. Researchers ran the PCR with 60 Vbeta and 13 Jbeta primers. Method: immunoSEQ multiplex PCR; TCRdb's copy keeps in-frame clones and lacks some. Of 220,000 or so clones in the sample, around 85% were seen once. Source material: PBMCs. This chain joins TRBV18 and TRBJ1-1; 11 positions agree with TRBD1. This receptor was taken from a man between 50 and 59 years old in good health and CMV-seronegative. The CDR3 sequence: CASSPGTGGTEAFF. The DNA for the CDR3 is TGTGCCAGCTCACCAGGGACAGGGGGGACTGAAGCTTTCTTT.